This TCR beta chain was retrieved from a study of T cells in women clearing cervical HPV infection. Across the whole study: HLA type stays a possible confounder, typing being limited.

With 4 bases removed from V and 8 bases from J, the gap between germline ends came to 11 bases. The germline CDR1 and CDR2 sequences are SGHRS and YFSETQ. The CDR3 length is 12 residues. Genomic DNA, averaging about 1,100 ng per sample, yielded TCR beta CDR3 via immunoSEQ. Using immunoSEQ multiplex PCR, the repertoire was profiled, and TCRdb retains in-frame clones only, with some absent. The listing contains some 20,000 clones. In the case of this clone: The read ends 3 residues shy of where the CDR3 ends; the end is completed using the germline J gene.

The V call is TRBV5-1, the J call TRBJ2-3; unclear D gene. This clonotype was obtained from a woman between 18 and 70 years old with a cervical HPV16 infection that either progressed to CIN3+ or cleared (not recorded which). The specimen was blood buffy coat. Here the CDR3 reads CASSVYKGTQYF. CDR3 DNA (partial): TGCGCCAGCAGCGTATACAAGGGTACG.